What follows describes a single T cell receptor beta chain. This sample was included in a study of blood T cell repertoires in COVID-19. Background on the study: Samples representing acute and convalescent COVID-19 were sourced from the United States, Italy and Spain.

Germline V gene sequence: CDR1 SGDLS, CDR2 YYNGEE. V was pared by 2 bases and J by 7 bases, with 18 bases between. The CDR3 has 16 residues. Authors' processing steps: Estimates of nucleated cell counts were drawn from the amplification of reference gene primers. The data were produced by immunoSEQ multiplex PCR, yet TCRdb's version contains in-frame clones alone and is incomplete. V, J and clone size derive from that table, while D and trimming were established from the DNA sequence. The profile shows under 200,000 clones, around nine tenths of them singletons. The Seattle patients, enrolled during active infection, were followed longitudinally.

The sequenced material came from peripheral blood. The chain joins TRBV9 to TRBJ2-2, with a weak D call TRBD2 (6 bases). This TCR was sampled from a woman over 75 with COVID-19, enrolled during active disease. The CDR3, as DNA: TGTGCCAGCAGCGTCGGTTCGGGAGCCCAGGGCGGGGAGCTGTTTTTT. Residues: CASSVGSGAQGGELFF.